This record covers a single T cell receptor beta chain. Its antigen is not identified. The data stem from a study of cytomegalovirus exposure and HLA in healthy donors. Overall study findings and caveats: TCR beta V segments were, for the most part, productive about 87% or about 30% of the time in an earlier analysis.

The PCR used 60 Vbeta and 13 Jbeta primers. Here immunoSEQ multiplex PCR was the method, and the copy in TCRdb shows in-frame clones only, minus some. The sample lists about 110,000 clones; 55% to 75% were seen once. The ends were cut back, 3 bases at V and 1 base at J, with 6 bases in the middle. The CDR3 loop spans 13 amino acids. Germline V lookup: CDR1 KGHSH, CDR2 LQKENI. The TCR sequence derives from a man aged 25-40 years in good health and CMV-seropositive. This chain uses TRBV18 with TRBJ1-1; D unresolved. What was sequenced was PBMCs. In DNA form, the CDR3 reads TGTGCCAGCTCACCCTTTCGGAACACTGAAGCTTTCTTT. Its protein product is CASSPFRNTEAFF.